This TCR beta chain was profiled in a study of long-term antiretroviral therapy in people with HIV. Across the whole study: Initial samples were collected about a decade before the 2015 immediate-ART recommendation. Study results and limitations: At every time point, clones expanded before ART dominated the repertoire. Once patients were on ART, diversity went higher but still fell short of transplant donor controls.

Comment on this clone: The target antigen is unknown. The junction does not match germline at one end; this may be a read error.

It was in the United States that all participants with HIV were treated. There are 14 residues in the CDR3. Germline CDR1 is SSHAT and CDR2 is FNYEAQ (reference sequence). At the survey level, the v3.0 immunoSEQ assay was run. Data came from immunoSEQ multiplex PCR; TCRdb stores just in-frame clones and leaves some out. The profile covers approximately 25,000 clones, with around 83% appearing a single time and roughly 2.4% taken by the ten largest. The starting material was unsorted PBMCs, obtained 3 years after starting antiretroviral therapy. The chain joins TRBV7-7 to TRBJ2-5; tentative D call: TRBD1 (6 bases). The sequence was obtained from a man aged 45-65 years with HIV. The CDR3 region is CASSFTRGQETQYF. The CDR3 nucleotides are TGTGCTAGCAGCTTTACTAGGGGGCAAGAGACCCAGTACTTC.